The sequence of this TCR beta chain was determined in a study of PD-L1 blockade in urothelial cancer. Sequencing used immunoSEQ multiplex PCR; TCRdb keeps in-frame clones, though not all of them. The table records roughly 43,000 clones, about four fifths of them present only once. The CDR3 covers 15 residues. The germline V and J ends were trimmed by 0 bases and 0 bases, with 9 bases remaining between them. Germline V gene sequence: CDR1 LNHDA, CDR2 SQIVND (reference sequence). This specimen was PBMCs, taken around atezolizumab (anti-PD-L1) treatment. V and J are TRBV19 and TRBJ2-7, with D maybe TRBD2 (5 bases). The receptor was derived from a man in his 70s with urothelial cancer. DNA of the CDR3: TGTGCCAGTAGTATAGAAGCGGACGACTCCTACGAGCAGTACTTC. It yields the protein CASSIEADDSYEQYF.